These 10 T cell receptor beta chains share one sample of origin, sequenced in a study of T cell repertoires in cytomegalovirus infection. MiXCR, applied by TCRdb to the reads, yields one record per CDR3 protein. The data hold 200,000 to 300,000 distinct CDR3 sequences, with around 13% observed a single time. The sample was PBMCs. The origin of the receptors is a human donor in good health (CMV status not recorded). Some clones in this sample may be carry-over from other donors' samples.

This clonotype was found many times. The rearrangement uses TRBV28 and TRBJ2-7; TRBD1 or TRBD2 may be the D gene (5 bases each). The CDR3 consists of 13 residues. Trimming removed 6 bases from V and 7 bases from J, with 16 bases in between. In germline, CDR1 is MDHEN, CDR2 SYDVKM. The CDR3 DNA sequence: TGTGCCAGCAGGGGACCTCAAATCTTAGAGCAGTACTTC. Its protein product is CASRGPQILEQYF. Combining the CDR3 with reference TRBV28 and TRBJ2-7 gives the whole variable domain DVKVTQSSRYLVKRTGEKVFLECVQDMDHENMFWYRQDPGLGLRLIYFSYDVKMKEKGDIPEGYSVSREKKERFSLILESASTNQTSMYLCASRGPQILEQYFGPGTRLTVT.

The rearrangement joins TRBV5-1 to TRBJ1-1; no clear D. The CDR3 is 14 residues long. Germline lookup yields CDR1 SGHRS and CDR2 YFSETQ. With 4 bases removed from V and 1 base from J, the gap between germline ends came to 11 bases. The CDR3 region is CASSRSTSNTEAFF. The CDR3, as DNA: TGCGCCAGCAGCCGTAGCACATCGAACACTGAAGCTTTCTTT.

This clonotype was seen many times. The rearrangement links TRBV27 to TRBJ2-6; no definite D call. The germline gives CDR1 MNHEY, CDR2 SMNVEV (reference sequence). The CDR3 covers 15 residues. The ends were cut back, 3 bases at V and 0 bases at J, with 6 bases in the middle. The CDR3 spells CASSFMTSGANVLTF. The DNA for the CDR3 is TGTGCCAGCAGTTTCATGACCTCTGGGGCCAACGTCCTGACTTTC. The full variable domain, rest sourced from reference TRBV27 and TRBJ2-6, is EAQVTQNPRYLITVTGKKLTVTCSQNMNHEYMSWYRQDPGLGLRQIYYSMNVEVTDKGDVPEGYKVSRKEKRNFPLILESPSPNQTSLYFCASSFMTSGANVLTFGAGSRLTVL.

This clonotype was seen more than once but under ten times. The chain combines TRBV19 with TRBJ1-2, with a possible D match to TRBD1 (5 bases). V was pared by 5 bases and J by 8 bases, with 18 bases between. Germline CDR1 and CDR2: LNHDA and SQIVND (reference sequence). The CDR3 loop spans 14 amino acids. This chain's CDR3 is CASSPQGLDRGYTF. CDR3 coding DNA: TGTGCCAGTAGTCCGCAGGGATTGGACCGCGGCTACACCTTC.

The chain recombines TRBV12-3 or TRBV12-4 with TRBJ1-2; no clear D gene. The V gene lost 5 bases and the J gene lost 5 bases, with 9 bases spanning the gap. The CDR3 contains 12 residues. CDR3: CASSPAQYGYTF. The CDR3 DNA sequence: TGTGCCAGCAGTCCCGCTCAATATGGCTACACCTTC.

The table lists this clonotype with many counts. The chain recombines TRBV19 with TRBJ1-6; D gene unclear. The CDR3 consists of 14 residues. Trimming cost V 3 bases and J 7 bases, with 10 bases left between them. Germline V gives CDR1 LNHDA, CDR2 SQIVND (reference sequence). CDR3 sequence reads: CASSISDGNSPLHF. In nucleotides, the CDR3 is TGTGCCAGTAGTATTAGTGACGGGAATTCACCCCTCCACTTT. The full variable domain, with the rest looked up from reference TRBV19 and TRBJ1-6, is DGGITQSPKYLFRKEGQNVTLSCEQNLNHDAMYWYRQDPGQGLRLIYYSQIVNDFQKGDIAEGYSVSREKKESFPLTVTSAQKNPTAFYLCASSISDGNSPLHFGNGTRLTVT.

The rearrangement links TRBV27 to TRBJ2-1, with D possibly matching TRBD2 (7 bases). Germline V gives CDR1 MNHEY, CDR2 SMNVEV (reference sequence). Trimming took off 6 bases at V and 7 bases at J, with 19 bases between the two ends. This CDR3 has 15 amino acids. CDR3 nucleotide sequence: TGTGCCAGCAGAAAGGGGGGGCCAACCTTGAATGAGCAGTTCTTC. Encoded protein: CASRKGGPTLNEQFF.

The chain is built from TRBV6-1 and TRBJ1-5; perhaps TRBD1 as D (5 bases). V lost 3 bases and J 7 bases, leaving 10 bases between the germline ends. From germline, CDR1 is MNHNS and CDR2 SASEGT. This CDR3 region has 13 residues. As DNA, the CDR3 is TGTGCCAGCAGTGACAGGGAAGACCAGCCCCAGCATTTT. Translating gives CASSDREDQPQHF.

This clonotype was picked up many times. The rearrangement uses TRBV12-3 or TRBV12-4 and TRBJ1-2; D unclear. The CDR3 runs 16 residues. Trimming pared 3 bases from V and 3 bases from J, leaving 17 bases between. The CDR3 nucleotides read TGTGCCAGCAGTTTCCGTAGTCTTCCCGGGGACTATGGCTACACCTTC. Protein: CASSFRSLPGDYGYTF.

This clonotype came up many times. The chain links TRBV19 to TRBJ2-7, with 8 bases matching TRBD1. V lost 4 bases, J lost 4 bases, and 12 bases stayed unmatched. The CDR3 sequence is 16 residues long. Germline loops: CDR1 LNHDA, CDR2 SQIVND (reference sequence). CDR3 loop: CASSSRRGRGLYEQYF. CDR3 coding DNA: TGTGCCAGTAGTAGCCGCCGTGGCAGGGGGCTTTACGAGCAGTACTTC. The variable domain in full, with the rest retrieved from reference TRBV19 and TRBJ2-7, is DGGITQSPKYLFRKEGQNVTLSCEQNLNHDAMYWYRQDPGQGLRLIYYSQIVNDFQKGDIAEGYSVSREKKESFPLTVTSAQKNPTAFYLCASSSRRGRGLYEQYFGPGTRLTVT.